A selection of T cell receptor beta chains follows, all from one sample in a study of blood T cell repertoires in COVID-19. Repertoires were generated with immunoSEQ multiplex PCR, while TCRdb's copy carries only in-frame clones and drops some. The sample has under 350,000 clones, 80% to 90% seen once. Sequences were obtained from peripheral blood. The receptors stem from a man aged 40-49 years with acute or convalescent COVID-19. Each CDR3 is given with its conserved first and last residue.

TRBV5-4	CASSYNRDIGYEQYF
TRBV27	CASSLIRGWNTGELFF
TRBV5-1	CASQGGTNTEAFF
TRBV12-5	CASGLNPGNYGYTF
TRBV7-9	CASSFREGVDEKLFF
TRBV5-6	CASSPLGGNRNYGYTF
TRBV7-8	CASSLKQGFLSGNTIYF
TRBV6-6	CASSYGRQVPNQPQHF
TRBV27	CASSLASSRGPVYEQYF
TRBV4-1	CASSRGRGGAGANVLTF